This TCR beta chain was documented in a study of response to subunit inactivated influenza vaccine. Whole-study findings and limits: New T cells are recruited in small numbers by each seasonal influenza vaccination, according to the authors' suggestion.

In TCRdb, the RT-PCR reads were re-called with MiXCR into one record per CDR3 protein. In the table there are 280,000 or so distinct CDR3 sequences, 21% of which are singletons. Remarks on this clonotype: Its specificity is unknown.

V shed 3 bases and J shed 0 bases, with 6 bases lying between them. Germline V gives CDR1 MNHEY, CDR2 SVGAGI. The CDR3 is 14 residues long. The TCR comes from a man aged 45-69 years who received an inactivated influenza vaccine. The sequencing here drew on PBMCs from blood, taken approximately 20 months after vaccination. The J gene is TRBJ2-1, the V gene TRBV6-5; D remains ambiguous. The CDR3 DNA sequence: TGTGCCAGCAGTTATGACAACTCCTACAATGAGCAGTTCTTC. It translates to CASSYDNSYNEQFF.